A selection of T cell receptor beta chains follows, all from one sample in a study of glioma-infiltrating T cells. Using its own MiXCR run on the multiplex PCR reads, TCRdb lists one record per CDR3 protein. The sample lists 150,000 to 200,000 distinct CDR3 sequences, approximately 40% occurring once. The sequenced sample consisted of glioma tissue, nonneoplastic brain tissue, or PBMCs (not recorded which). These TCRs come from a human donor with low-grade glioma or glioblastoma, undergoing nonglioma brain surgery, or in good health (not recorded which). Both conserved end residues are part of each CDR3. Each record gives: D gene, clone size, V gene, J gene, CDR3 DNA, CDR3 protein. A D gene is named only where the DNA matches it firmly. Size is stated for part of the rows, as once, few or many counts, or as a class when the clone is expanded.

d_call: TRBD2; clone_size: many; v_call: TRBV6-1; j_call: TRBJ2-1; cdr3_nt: TGTGCCAGCAGGGGAGGACTAGCGGGAGGCCATGGGCAGTTCTTC; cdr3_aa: CASRGGLAGGHGQFF
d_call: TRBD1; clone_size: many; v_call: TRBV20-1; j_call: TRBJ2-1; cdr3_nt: TGCAGTGCCGTCGGGGACAGGAACTACAATGAGCAGTTCTTC; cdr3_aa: CSAVGDRNYNEQFF
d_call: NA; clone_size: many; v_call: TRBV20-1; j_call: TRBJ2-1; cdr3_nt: TGCAGTGCTGGTCCGGGGAATGAGCAGTTCTTC; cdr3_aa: CSAGPGNEQFF
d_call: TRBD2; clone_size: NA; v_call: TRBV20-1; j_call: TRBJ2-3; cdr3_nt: TGCAGTGCTGGACTAGCGGGAGGGAGCACAGATACGCAGTATTTT; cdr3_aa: CSAGLAGGSTDTQYF
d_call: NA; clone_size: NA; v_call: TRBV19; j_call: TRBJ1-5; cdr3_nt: TGTGCCAGTAAGTCCGTTAACCTTGGGATTAATCAGCCCCAGCATTTT; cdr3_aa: CASKSVNLGINQPQHF
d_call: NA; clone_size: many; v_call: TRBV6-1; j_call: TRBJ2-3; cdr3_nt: TGTGCCAGCAAAGGAACAGGGTCGGGCACAGATACGCAGTATTTT; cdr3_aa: CASKGTGSGTDTQYF
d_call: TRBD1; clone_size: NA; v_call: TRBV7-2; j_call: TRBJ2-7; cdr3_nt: TGTGCCAGCAGCACCGCGCTAGGACAGGGGGACCAGCAGTACTTC; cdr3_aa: CASSTALGQGDQQYF
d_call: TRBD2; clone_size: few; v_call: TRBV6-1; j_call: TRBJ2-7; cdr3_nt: TGTGCCATCGCGGGAGTATACGAGCAGTACTTC; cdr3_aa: CAIAGVYEQYF
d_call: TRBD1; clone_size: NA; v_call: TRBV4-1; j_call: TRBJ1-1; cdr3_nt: TGCGCCAGCAGCCAAGAAGACAGGGTAGGAACTGAAGCTTTCTTT; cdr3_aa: CASSQEDRVGTEAFF
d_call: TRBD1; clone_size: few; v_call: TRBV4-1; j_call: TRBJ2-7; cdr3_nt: TGCGCCAGCAGCCATGCGGACAGGGGACGGTCCTACGAGCAGTACTTC; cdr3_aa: CASSHADRGRSYEQYF
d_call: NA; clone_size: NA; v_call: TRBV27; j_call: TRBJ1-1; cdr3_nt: TGTGCCAGCAGTGCAGTATCTGGGGCCACTGAAGCTTTCTTT; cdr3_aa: CASSAVSGATEAFF
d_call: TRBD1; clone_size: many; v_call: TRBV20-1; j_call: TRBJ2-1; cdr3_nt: TGCAGTGCTGGGGACAGGGGGATTGAGCAGTTCTTC; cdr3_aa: CSAGDRGIEQFF
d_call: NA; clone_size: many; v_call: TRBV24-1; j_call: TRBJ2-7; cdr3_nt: TGTGCCACCAGTGATCTCGACAGCTACGAGCAGTACTTC; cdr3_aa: CATSDLDSYEQYF
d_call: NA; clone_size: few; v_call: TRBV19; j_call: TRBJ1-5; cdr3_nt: TGTGCCAGTAGGACCACAGGGTCAGGGCCCCAGCATTTT; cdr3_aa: CASRTTGSGPQHF
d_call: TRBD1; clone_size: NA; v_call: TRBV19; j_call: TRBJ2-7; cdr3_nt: TGTGCCAGTAGTATATCGAACTCCCCGGGACAGGGGTTCCTCTACGAGCAGTACTTC; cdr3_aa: CASSISNSPGQGFLYEQYF
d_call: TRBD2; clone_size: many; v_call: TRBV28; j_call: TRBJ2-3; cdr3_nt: TGTGCCAGCAGTTTAGTGCTAGCGGGAGACCCAGATACGCAGTATTTT; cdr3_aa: CASSLVLAGDPDTQYF
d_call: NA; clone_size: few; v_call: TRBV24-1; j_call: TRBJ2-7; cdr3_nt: TGTGCCACCAGTGAACGTCAAGGGGCTTTCCCCTGCGAGCAGTACTTC; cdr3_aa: CATSERQGAFPCEQYF
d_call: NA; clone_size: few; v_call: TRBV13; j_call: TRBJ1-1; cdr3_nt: TGTGCCAGCAGCTTAGACAGGGACCTGAACACTGAAGCTTTCTTT; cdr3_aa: CASSLDRDLNTEAFF
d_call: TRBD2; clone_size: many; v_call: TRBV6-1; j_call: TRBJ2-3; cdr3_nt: TGTGCCAGCAGATATGCAGGGACTAGCGGGAGAGCAGATACGCAGTATTTT; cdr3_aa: CASRYAGTSGRADTQYF
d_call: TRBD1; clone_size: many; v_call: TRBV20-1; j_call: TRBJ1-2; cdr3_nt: TGCAGTGCTATTCCTCTCGGTGGGACAGGGGTCGGCTACACCTTC; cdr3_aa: CSAIPLGGTGVGYTF
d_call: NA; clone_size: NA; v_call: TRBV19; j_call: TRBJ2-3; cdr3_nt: TGTGCCAGTAGTATACAAGCGGTAGGTCCAGATACGCAGTATTTT; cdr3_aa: CASSIQAVGPDTQYF
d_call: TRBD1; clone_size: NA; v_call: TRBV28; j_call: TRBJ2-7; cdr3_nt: TGCGCCAGCAGTTCCGACCGGACAGGGGGGAGCTCATACGAGCAGTACTTC; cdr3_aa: CASSSDRTGGSSYEQYF
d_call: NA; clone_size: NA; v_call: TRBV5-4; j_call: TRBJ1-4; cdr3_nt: TGTGCCAGCAGCCAGATGGGAGCTTATAATGAAAAACTGTTTTTT; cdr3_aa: CASSQMGAYNEKLFF
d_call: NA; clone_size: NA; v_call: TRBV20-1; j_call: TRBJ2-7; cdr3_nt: TGCAGTGGCGCCATGACAGTACCCTACCAGCAGTACTTC; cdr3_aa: CSGAMTVPYQQYF
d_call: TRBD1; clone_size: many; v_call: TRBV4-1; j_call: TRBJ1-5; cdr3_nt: TGCGCCAGCAGCCAAGGGGAGACAGGGGGCCAGCCCCAGCATTTT; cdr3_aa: CASSQGETGGQPQHF